Listed here are 21 T cell receptor beta chains from one sample, sequenced in a study of tissue T cells after allogeneic stem cell transplantation (dated by TCRdb to between 2021 and 2023). The sample's time point label, in plain terms: mouse harvest day 7 after allogeneic transplant. Each mouse graft, delivered by tail vein injection, combined 10^6 splenic CD5+ T cells with 10^7 T-cell-depleted bone marrow cells. Library construction relied on the immunoSEQ multiplex PCR assay. Imported from immuneACCESS, the table was reduced by TCRdb to in-frame sequences with V and J called. These copies leave out some clones; in studies compared against another copy, an unresolved V gene accounts for under half, and the cause of the remainder is not known. The sample table contains about 8,300 clones; only one count was recorded for approximately 50% of them. The ten largest clones take up 7.1% of the sample.

The sample consisted of gut tissue. These receptors originate from a female BALB/c mouse given C57BL/6 T cells with graft-versus-host disease after an allogeneic hematopoietic cell transplant.

A remark on this clone: Here the gene names and germline are mouse. The CDR3 end lies 1 residue beyond the end of the read and is filled in from the germline J gene. The chain joins TRBV26 to TRBJ1-1; perhaps TRBD1 as D (5 bases). CDR1 and CDR2 (germline): KGHPV, FQNQEV (reference sequence). The CDR3 is 11 amino acids. The V and J ends lost 6 bases and 8 bases respectively, with 10 bases between them. CDR3 sequence: CASRQEGEVFF. The covered CDR3 bases are TGTGCCAGCAGACAGGAAGGGGAAGTCTTC.

Of note for this clone: Gene names and germline refer to mouse. With the read ending 1 residue before the CDR3 end, the germline J gene is used to fill in that end. The V call is TRBV24, the J call TRBJ2-2, with TRBD1 matching 11 bases. This CDR3 is 16 amino acids long. Germline values: CDR1 KGHTA, CDR2 FRNEEI. Trimming cost V 6 bases and J 1 base; bases outside gene matches: 4. CDR3 sequence: CASSPGTGGNTGQLYF. CDR3 DNA, as far as it was read: TGTGCCAGCAGCCCCGGGACAGGGGGAAACACCGGGCAGCTCTAC.

In the case of this clone: Gene names and germline match the mouse. The CDR3 is cut off 1 residue early in the read; its end comes from the germline J gene. This chain connects TRBV12-2 to TRBJ2-4; 9 nucleotides line up with TRBD2. J was trimmed by 2 bases and V by 0 bases; bases with no gene match: 2. The CDR3 runs 15 residues. Germline V CDR1 and CDR2: SGHLS, HYDKME. Partial CDR3 DNA: TGTGCCAGCTCTCTCGACTGGGGGTCTCAAAACACCTTGTAC. Translated: CASSLDWGSQNTLY. The whole CDR3 region reads CASSLDWGSQNTLYF.

A note on this clone: Here the gene names and germline are mouse. Read data end 1 residue before the CDR3 end; the end is taken from the germline J gene. The rearrangement uses TRBV26 and TRBJ1-3; D may be TRBD1 (6 bases). The CDR3 totals 15 residues. V dropped 3 bases and J dropped 0 bases, with 9 bases sitting between them. CDR1 is KGHPV, CDR2 FQNQEV, per germline (reference sequence). CDR3 DNA, as far as it was read: TGTGCCAGCAGTCTCCTACAGGGTTCTGGAAATACGCTCTAT. Its translation: CASSLLQGSGNTLY. The CDR3, in full, reads CASSLLQGSGNTLYF.

Turning to this clone: The gene names here belong to mouse. This CDR3 reads CSSSQGDWGAAETLYF. Incomplete CDR3 DNA: TGCTCCAGCAGTCAAGGGGACTGGGGGGCTGCAGAAACGCTGTAT. The chain carries TRBV23 and TRBJ2-3; TRBD2, as called in the table, went unchecked against the DNA. The CDR3 end is not reached by the read, which stops 1 residue before it; the germline J gene fills it in. Germline-derived CDR1 and CDR2 are KGHTA and FQNQQP. CDR3 size: 16 residues.

Remarks on this clone: Gene and germline names: mouse. The read stops 1 residue short of the end of the CDR3; the missing end is completed from the germline J gene. This chain links TRBV1 with TRBJ2-1, with D perhaps assigned TRBD1 or TRBD2 (5 bases each). Trimming removed 6 bases from V and 2 bases from J, with 11 bases in between. Per the germline V gene, CDR1 is NSQYPW and CDR2 is LRSPGD (reference sequence). The CDR3 is 14 amino acids. CDR3 protein: CTCRRAGDYAEQFF. CDR3 bases read: TGCACCTGCAGGCGGGCGGGGGACTATGCTGAGCAGTTC.

This clone is classed as medium-sized. These gene names are mouse names. The CDR3 is cut off 1 residue early in the read; its end comes from the germline J gene. The genes are TRBV26 and TRBJ1-4; D is unresolved. The CDR3 is 13 residues long. The V and J ends lost 7 bases and 0 bases respectively, with 6 bases between them. Germline CDR1 reads KGHPV; CDR2 reads FQNQEV (reference sequence). The CDR3 bases that were read are TGTGCCAGCACGCGTATTTCCAACGAAAGATTATTT. Translating gives CASTRISNERLF. The full CDR3 protein is CASTRISNERLFF.

This clone was seen a handful of times. Gene names refer to mouse genes. Read data end 1 residue before the CDR3 end; the end is taken from the germline J gene. The rearrangement links TRBV26 to TRBJ2-4; D possibly corresponds to TRBD2 (5 bases). V shed 8 bases and J shed 3 bases, with 6 bases lying between them. CDR3 length equals 11 residues. Germline V gene data show CDR1 as KGHPV and CDR2 as FQNQEV (reference sequence). The CDR3 is CASGLQNTLYF. The DNA read from the CDR3 is TGTGCCAGCGGACTACAAAACACCTTGTAC.

By proportion, this clone is large. Gene names and germline match the mouse. The sequence runs out 1 residue before the end of the CDR3; the remainder is reconstructed from the germline J gene. The chain combines TRBV4 with TRBJ1-3; tentatively, D is TRBD1 (5 bases). Trimming took off 11 bases at V and 0 bases at J, with 8 bases between the two ends. From germline, CDR1 is LGHDT and CDR2 YNNKQL (reference sequence). The length of the CDR3 is 12 residues. Partial CDR3 DNA: TGTGCCCCGACAGATTCTGGAAATACGCTCTAT. The encoded protein is CAPTDSGNTLY. The CDR3, in full, reads CAPTDSGNTLYF. Full variable domain (remainder filled in from reference TRBV4 and TRBJ1-3): ETAVFQTPNYHVTQVGNEVSFNCKQTLGHDTMYWYKQDSKKLLKIMFSYNNKQLIVNETVPRRFSPQSSDKAHLNLRIKSVEPEDSAVYLCAPTDSGNTLYFGEGSRLIVV.

Comment on this clone: Genes here carry mouse names. Partial CDR3 DNA: TGTGCCAGCAGCTTACGACAAGCAAACACAGAAGTCTTC. Translation: CASSLRQANTEVF. The whole CDR3 is CASSLRQANTEVFF. V and J are TRBV3 and TRBJ1-1, with no clear D. Coverage ceases 1 residue before the CDR3 finishes, and the germline J gene fills in the end. The V end lost 2 bases, the J end lost 0 bases, and 7 bases lay between the germline ends. The CDR3 is 14 amino acids. Looked up from germline, CDR1 is SNHLY and CDR2 is FYNGKV (reference sequence).

A remark on this clone: The genes are named according to mouse. The CDR3 end is not reached by the read, which stops 1 residue before it; the germline J gene fills it in. V and J are TRBV19 and TRBJ1-4; no clear D gene. This CDR3 spans 14 amino acids. The V gene's germline CDR1 is FNHDT and CDR2 SITEND (reference sequence). V was shortened by 3 bases and J by 0 bases, with 6 bases between the two germline ends. Partial CDR3 DNA: TGTGCCAGCAGTAAACAGATTTCCAACGAAAGATTATTT. This sequence encodes CASSKQISNERLF. The CDR3 in full is CASSKQISNERLFF.

Worth noting for this clone: The listed genes are named as in mouse. The read ends 1 residue before the CDR3 terminus; that terminus is restored from the germline J gene. The chain links TRBV26 to TRBJ2-5; 10 nucleotides agree with TRBD1. The V gene's germline CDR1 is KGHPV and CDR2 FQNQEV (reference sequence). Trimming removed 6 bases from V and 7 bases from J; junction bases left unmatched: 7. CDR3 length: 14 amino acids. CDR3 amino acids: CASSLTGGANTQYF. The DNA read from the CDR3 is TGTGCCAGCAGCCTGACAGGGGGCGCGAACACCCAGTAC.

About this clone itself: The listed genes are named as in mouse. The CDR3 reads CASSRTGQNTLYF. The sequenced CDR3 bases are TGTGCCAGCTCTCGGACTGGTCAAAACACCTTGTAC. This sequence joins TRBV12-1 and TRBJ2-4, with a weak D call TRBD2 (6 bases). With the read ending 1 residue before the CDR3 end, the germline J gene is used to fill in that end. V dropped 2 bases and J dropped 1 base, with 6 bases sitting between them. The CDR3 consists of 13 residues. Germline V gene lookup returns CDR1 SGHSN and CDR2 HYEKVE.

This clone has just a few counts. The genes and germline here are from mouse. The DNA ends 1 residue before the CDR3 does, and the rest of the CDR3 is filled in from the germline J gene. This chain connects TRBV20 to TRBJ1-1; the match to TRBD1 covers 7 bases. The CDR3 extends over 13 amino acids. V shed 2 bases, J shed 4 bases, and the junction held 4 bases outside the gene matches. CDR1 is GFQATS and CDR2 is STVNSAI in the germline V gene. The CDR3 spells CGARTGEGTEVFF. The DNA read from the CDR3 is TGTGGTGCTAGGACAGGGGAGGGCACAGAAGTCTTC.

By share, this clone ranks as medium-sized. Mouse gene names apply. The read terminates 1 residue ahead of where the CDR3 ends, so the germline J gene completes it. The V gene is TRBV20, the J gene TRBJ1-4; unclear D gene. CDR3 size: 14 residues. The V end lost 0 bases, the J end lost 0 bases, and 5 bases lay between the germline ends. The V gene's germline CDR1 is GFQATS and CDR2 STVNSAI. CDR3 DNA (partial): TGTGGTGCTAGGGATCAAATTTCCAACGAAAGATTATTT. Protein product: CGARDQISNERLF. Given in full, the CDR3 is CGARDQISNERLFF. Looking up the rest from reference TRBV20 and TRBJ1-4 gives the full variable domain: GALVYQYPRRTICKSGTSMRMECQAVGFQATSVAWYRQSPQKTFELIALSTVNSAIKYEQNFTQEKFPISHPNLSFSSMTVLNAYLEDRGLYLCGARDQISNERLFFGHGTKLSVL.

This clone was found a few times. Mouse gene names and germline throughout. The read finishes 1 residue shy of the CDR3 end, and the germline J gene is used to complete it. The V and J genes are TRBV23 and TRBJ2-1; the DNA was not compared with TRBD2, the D call given in the table. Germline V gives CDR1 KGHTA, CDR2 FQNQQP. The CDR3 contains 15 residues. The CDR3 sequence is CSSSQSLGRDAEQFF. CDR3 DNA, as far as it was read: TGCTCCAGCAGTCAATCGCTGGGGAGGGATGCTGAGCAGTTC.

On this clone itself: Gene names are the mouse ones. The read falls 1 residue short of the CDR3 end, and the missing part is taken from the germline J gene. This chain links TRBV23 with TRBJ2-7; TRBD1 is the table's D call, not checked against the DNA. CDR3 length equals 12 residues. The germline gives CDR1 KGHTA, CDR2 FQNQQP. CDR3: CSSSQSQYEQYF. CDR3 DNA, as far as it was read: TGCTCCAGCAGTCAATCTCAGTATGAACAGTAC.

About this clone: The gene symbols are mouse symbols. Read sequence stops 1 residue before the CDR3 end, and the germline J gene provides the missing end. The chain joins TRBV26 to TRBJ2-4, with D unresolved. CDR1 and CDR2 from the germline V gene are KGHPV and FQNQEV (reference sequence). CDR3 length equals 14 residues. V was pared by 6 bases and J by 1 base, with 11 bases between. The DNA read from the CDR3 is TGTGCCAGCAGGCTGACATTGGGTCAAAACACCTTGTAC. Its translation: CASRLTLGQNTLY. The full CDR3 is CASRLTLGQNTLYF. Complete variable domain (other parts from reference TRBV26 and TRBJ2-4): NSKVIQTPRYLVKGQGQKAKMRCIPEKGHPVVFWYQQNKNNEFKFLINFQNQEVLQQIDMTEKRFSAECPSNSPCSLEIQSSEAGDSALYLCASRLTLGQNTLYFGAGTRLSVL.

With respect to this clone: Gene names denote mouse genes. The sequenced fragment ends 1 residue before the CDR3 boundary, so the rest is inferred from the germline J gene. The chain links TRBV26 to TRBJ1-5; D uncertain. This CDR3 is 16 amino acids long. Per germline, CDR1 KGHPV and CDR2 FQNQEV (reference sequence). V was trimmed by 0 bases and J by 0 bases, leaving 9 bases between them. The CDR3 DNA, read in part, is TGTGCCAGCAGTCTGTCGATCAGCTATAACAACCAGGCTCCGCTT. Translated: CASSLSISYNNQAPL. The full-length CDR3 reads as CASSLSISYNNQAPLF. The whole variable domain, filled in from reference TRBV26 and TRBJ1-5, reads NSKVIQTPRYLVKGQGQKAKMRCIPEKGHPVVFWYQQNKNNEFKFLINFQNQEVLQQIDMTEKRFSAECPSNSPCSLEIQSSEAGDSALYLCASSLSISYNNQAPLFGEGTRLSVL.

This clone was recorded a few times. The germline and genes are mouse ones. The read halts 1 residue ahead of the CDR3 end, with the missing end drawn from the germline J gene. This chain connects TRBV16 to TRBJ1-3; weak D call: TRBD1 (5 bases). The germline V and J ends were trimmed by 5 bases and 0 bases, with 8 bases remaining between them. The CDR3 covers 14 residues. Germline V gene lookup returns CDR1 SGHSA and CDR2 FRNQAP. Partial CDR3 DNA: TGTGCAAGCAGCCCAGGGAATTCTGGAAATACGCTCTAT. Residues: CASSPGNSGNTLY. The full CDR3 sequence reads CASSPGNSGNTLYF.

About this clone: The listed genes are named as in mouse. The CDR3 extends 1 residue past the end of the read, so its final part is completed from the germline J gene. The chain links TRBV26 to TRBJ1-2; no reliable D call. This CDR3 is built from 12 residues. CDR1 is KGHPV and CDR2 is FQNQEV in the germline V gene (reference sequence). Deletions cut 4 bases from V and 2 bases from J, with 5 bases between. The CDR3 reads CASSQQNSDYTF. CDR3 DNA (partial): TGTGCCAGCAGTCAACAGAACTCCGACTACACC.